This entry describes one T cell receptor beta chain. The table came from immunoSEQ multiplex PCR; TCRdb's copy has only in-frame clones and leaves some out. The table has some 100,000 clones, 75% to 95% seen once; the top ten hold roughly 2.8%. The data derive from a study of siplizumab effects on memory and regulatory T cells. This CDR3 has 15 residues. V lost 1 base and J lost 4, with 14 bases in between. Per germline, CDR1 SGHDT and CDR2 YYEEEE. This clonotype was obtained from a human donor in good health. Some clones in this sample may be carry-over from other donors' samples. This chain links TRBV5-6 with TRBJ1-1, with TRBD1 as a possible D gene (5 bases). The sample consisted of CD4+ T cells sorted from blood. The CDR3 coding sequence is TGTGCCAGCAGCTTGCGGAGGGGCGCGGGCACTGAAGCTTTCTTT. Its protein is CASSLRRGAGTEAFF.